Listed below are T cell receptor beta chains from one sample, sequenced in a study of blood T cells in healthy people across ages. MiXCR, applied by TCRdb to the 5' RACE reads, yields one record per CDR3 protein. The sample includes 800,000 to 1,300,000 distinct CDR3 sequences, around 27% of them seen just once. The same data also contributed to another study, on T cells of mothers and their children.

The specimen sequenced was blood. The receptor source for this set is a girl aged 2 to 10 in good health. Both conserved end residues are part of each CDR3. A D gene is named only where the DNA matches it firmly. The size of a clone is reported for some rows only, either as once, few or many, or as a class for expanded clones.

v_gene,d_gene,j_gene,abundance,CDR3nt,CDR3aa
TRBV7-9,-,TRBJ2-7,many,TGTGCCAGCAGAGGGGGGGGCTACGAGCAGTACTTC,CASRGGGYEQYF
TRBV7-9,TRBD1,TRBJ2-5,-,TGTGCCAGCAGCTCTGACAGGGGGACGGAGACCCAGTACTTC,CASSSDRGTETQYF
TRBV4-3,-,TRBJ2-3,few,TGCGCCAGCAGCCAAGACCGATACATGGGATCTAGCACAGATACGCAGTATTTT,CASSQDRYMGSSTDTQYF
TRBV20-1,TRBD2,TRBJ2-1,-,TGCAGTGCTAGGTCATTAGCGGGAGCCACCTCTTCCTACAATGAGCAGTTCTTC,CSARSLAGATSSYNEQFF
TRBV4-1,TRBD2,TRBJ2-1,few,TGCGCCAGCAGCCATATGGGGACTAGCGGGAGCTATGAGCAGTTCTTC,CASSHMGTSGSYEQFF
TRBV11-2,TRBD1,TRBJ1-2,few,TGTGCCAGCAGCATTCCGGGACAGGGAAACGGCTACACCTTC,CASSIPGQGNGYTF
TRBV6-2/TRBV6-3,TRBD2,TRBJ2-1,many,TGTGCCAGCAGCCGGGGACTAGCGGTTTACAATGAGCAGTTCTTC,CASSRGLAVYNEQFF
TRBV9,-,TRBJ2-5,-,TGTGCCAGCAGCACCGTACAGGTTCTAGAGACCCAGTACTTC,CASSTVQVLETQYF
TRBV4-2,-,TRBJ2-1,-,TGTGCCAGCAGCCAAGACCCGGGATTCGAGCAGTTCTTC,CASSQDPGFEQFF
TRBV29-1,-,TRBJ1-2,few,TGCAGCGTTGGGTCAAACTATGGCTACACCTTC,CSVGSNYGYTF
TRBV20-1,-,TRBJ1-4,few,TGCAAAAGACGGGAGGGTGATGAAAAACTGTTTTTT,CKRREGDEKLFF
TRBV4-2,-,TRBJ1-4,-,TGTGCCAGCAGCCAAGACGTGGCTCAAAATGAAAAACTGTTTTTT,CASSQDVAQNEKLFF
TRBV4-2,-,TRBJ1-2,few,TGTGCCAGCAGCCAAGATCACACAGGACAAGGATCTGGCTACACCTTC,CASSQDHTGQGSGYTF
TRBV2,TRBD1,TRBJ2-1,-,TGTGCCAGCAGTGTCCACTCCGGTTGGGACAGCTCCTACAATGAGCAGTTCTTC,CASSVHSGWDSSYNEQFF